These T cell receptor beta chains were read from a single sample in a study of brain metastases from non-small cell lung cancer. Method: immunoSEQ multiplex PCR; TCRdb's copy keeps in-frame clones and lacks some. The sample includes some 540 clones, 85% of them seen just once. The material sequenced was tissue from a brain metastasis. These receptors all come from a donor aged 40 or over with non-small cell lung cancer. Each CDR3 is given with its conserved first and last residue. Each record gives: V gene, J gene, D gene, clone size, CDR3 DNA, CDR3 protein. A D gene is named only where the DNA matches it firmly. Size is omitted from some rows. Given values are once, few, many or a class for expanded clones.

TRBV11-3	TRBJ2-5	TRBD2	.	TGTGCCAGCAGCGGGAGGGGAGAGACCCAGTACTTC	CASSGRGETQYF
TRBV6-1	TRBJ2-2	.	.	TGTGCCAGCAGTGAAGGGGGTGGTACCGGGGAGCTGTTTTTT	CASSEGGGTGELFF
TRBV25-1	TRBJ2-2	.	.	TGTGCCACCAGTTTTATTATCGGGGAGCTGTTTTTT	CATSFIIGELFF
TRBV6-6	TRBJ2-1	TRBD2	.	TGTGCCAGCAGCCGTCGCGGGAGAGGAAATGAGCAGTTCTTC	CASSRRGRGNEQFF
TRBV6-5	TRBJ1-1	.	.	TGTGCCAGCAGTTACGGAGTGGGGGGCGAAGCTTTCTTT	CASSYGVGGEAFF
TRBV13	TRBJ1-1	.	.	TGTGCCAGCAGCCCGAACCAACTTAACAGGAACACTGAAGCTTTCTTT	CASSPNQLNRNTEAFF
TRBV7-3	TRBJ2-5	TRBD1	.	TGTGCCAGCAGCCCGATAGGGGGCAGAGAAGAGACCCAGTACTTC	CASSPIGGREETQYF
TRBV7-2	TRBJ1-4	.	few	TGTGCCAGCAGACACACCGGGACGGGTAATGAAAAACTGTTTTTT	CASRHTGTGNEKLFF
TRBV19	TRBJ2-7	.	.	TGTGCCAGTAGTAGCCCGGATACAGGCGAGCAGTACTTC	CASSSPDTGEQYF
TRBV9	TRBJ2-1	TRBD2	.	TGTGCCAGCAGCGTAGTCGAAGCGGGGCTATTGAACAATGAGCAGTTCTTC	CASSVVEAGLLNNEQFF
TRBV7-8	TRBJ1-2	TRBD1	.	TGTGCCAGCAGCCGGGACAGGGATGGCTACACCTTC	CASSRDRDGYTF
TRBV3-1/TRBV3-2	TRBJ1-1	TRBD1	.	TGTGCCAGCAGGTACAGGGGTTCGAACACTGAAGCTTTCTTT	CASRYRGSNTEAFF